This T cell receptor beta chain emerged from a study of shared clonotypes between healthy human individuals. The overall study: Each donor had three CD4 naive, three CD4 memory, two CD8 naive and one CD8 memory plate.

The assay was immunoSEQ multiplex PCR, and TCRdb's table has in-frame clones only and misses some. The sample holds a few million clones, almost 96% seen once. The germline V gene encodes CDR1 GTSNPN and CDR2 SVGIG (reference sequence). J was trimmed by 8 bases and V by 1 base; bases with no gene match: 11. This CDR3 contains 17 residues. This clonotype was sampled from a man aged 18-30 years in good health. What was sequenced was naive CD4+ T cells sorted from blood. Subset denoted: CD45RA+ positively selected. This chain connects TRBV30 to TRBJ2-1, with TRBD2 identical over 13 bases. The CDR3 reads CAWSGPGLAGSEDEQFF. The CDR3 region has the DNA TGTGCCTGGAGTGGCCCGGGACTAGCGGGGTCGGAGGATGAGCAGTTCTTC.